This entry describes one T cell receptor beta chain. CDR3 length: 15 residues. Looked up from germline, CDR1 is SGHTA and CDR2 is FQGTGA. The V gene end was trimmed by 2 bases and the J gene end by 5 bases; junction bases not matched to a gene: 6. The data are from a study of blood T cell repertoires in COVID-19. Study-wide background: COVID-19 samples from acute and convalescent phases originated in the United States, Italy and Spain. The analysed material was cDNA or gDNA that came from T cells, B-cell-depleted T cells, or PBMCs.

In the original workflow: Estimation of nucleated cell counts was performed using reference gene primer amplification. The repertoire was sequenced with immunoSEQ multiplex PCR; TCRdb's copy has only in-frame clones and lacks some. For V, J and clone size, that table is used; D and trimming come from the DNA. This sample has 50,000 to 75,000 clones, with about 90% found just once. This sequence joins TRBV7-3 and TRBJ1-2, with TRBD1 matching over 9 bases. The clonotype originates from a man older than 75 in a cohort sampled during active COVID-19. Sequences were obtained from peripheral blood. The chain's CDR3 is CASSLYPGTGYGYTF. The CDR3 nucleotides read TGTGCCAGCAGCTTATACCCCGGGACAGGGTATGGCTACACCTTC. The whole variable domain, remainder taken from reference TRBV7-3 and TRBJ1-2, is GAGVSQTPSNKVTEKGKYVELRCDPISGHTALYWYRQSLGQGPEFLIYFQGTGAADDSGLPNDRFFAVRPEGSVSTLKIQRTERGDSAVYLCASSLYPGTGYGYTFGSGTRLTVV.